The 27 T cell receptor beta chains listed next were all sequenced from one sample in a study of OX40 agonist ivuxolimab in advanced cancers. Measured with immunoSEQ multiplex PCR; TCRdb has only the in-frame clones, and not every one. There are around 94,000 clones in the sample; around 85% occur only once, and 3% to 4% lies in the top ten. Specimen: CD4+ or CD8+ T cells sorted from blood, collected in a trial of the OX40 agonist ivuxolimab. These receptors were obtained from an adult with an advanced solid tumor such as melanoma, head and neck, liver or kidney cancer.

The chain has TRBV18 and TRBJ2-3; D remains unclear. CDR3 length: 15 amino acids. Germline-derived CDR1 and CDR2 are KGHSH and LQKENI. Deletions cut 2 bases from V and 2 bases from J, with 11 bases between. CDR3 sequence: CASSPSGYHTDTQYF. As DNA, the CDR3 is TGTGCCAGCTCACCATCAGGCTATCACACAGATACGCAGTATTTT.

V and J are TRBV14 and TRBJ2-4; perhaps TRBD1 as D (5 bases). CDR1 and CDR2 (germline): SGHDN, FVKESK. V was cut by 1 base and J by 0 bases, with 13 bases left in between. This CDR3 has 17 residues. The CDR3 sequence: CASSQGIAGLAKNIQYF. The CDR3 DNA is TGTGCCAGCAGCCAAGGGATCGCAGGGCTAGCCAAAAACATTCAGTACTTC.

This clone was found once. The rearrangement joins TRBV5-1 to TRBJ2-7, with D unclear. Germline V gene lookup returns CDR1 SGHRS and CDR2 YFSETQ. The ends were cut back, 1 base at V and 0 bases at J, with 8 bases in the middle. CDR3 length: 14 amino acids. Here the CDR3 DNA reads TGCGCCAGCAGCTTGTTCCACAGCTCCTACGAGCAGTACTTC. Translation gives CASSLFHSSYEQYF.

The V call is TRBV28, the J call TRBJ2-3; D not resolved. The V gene lost 4 bases and the J gene lost 1 base, with 12 bases spanning the gap. The germline gives CDR1 MDHEN, CDR2 SYDVKM. The CDR3 is 15 residues long. The CDR3 DNA sequence: TGTGCCAGCAGTTCCCCCCCCACGGGCACAGATACGCAGTATTTT. Encoded protein: CASSSPPTGTDTQYF.

The J gene is TRBJ1-1, the V gene TRBV4-1, with D maybe TRBD1 (5 bases). The CDR3 runs 15 residues. The germline gives CDR1 MGHRA, CDR2 YSYEKL. V was shortened by 3 bases and J by 0 bases, with 11 bases between the two germline ends. CDR3: CASSHLGRMNTEAFF. CDR3 DNA sequence: TGCGCCAGCAGCCACTTGGGGCGGATGAACACTGAAGCTTTCTTT.

The rearrangement links TRBV11-3 to TRBJ2-7, with D hard to call. The CDR3 is 15 residues long. V lost 0 bases to trimming and J lost 3 bases, with 12 bases between them. Germline V gives CDR1 SGHNT, CDR2 YENEEA. CDR3 loop: CASSLDSSTVYEQYF. CDR3 nucleotides: TGTGCCAGCAGCTTAGATAGTTCAACAGTCTACGAGCAGTACTTC.

This clone was found a few times. The chain has TRBV28 and TRBJ1-5, with D unresolved. V shed 7 bases and J shed 0 bases, with 10 bases lying between them. CDR1 and CDR2 from the germline V gene are MDHEN and SYDVKM. CDR3 length: 14 amino acids. CDR3 DNA: TGTGCCAGCACAACCCCAGCTAGCAATCAGCCCCAGCATTTT. This gives the protein CASTTPASNQPQHF. The full variable domain, with the rest looked up from reference TRBV28 and TRBJ1-5, is DVKVTQSSRYLVKRTGEKVFLECVQDMDHENMFWYRQDPGLGLRLIYFSYDVKMKEKGDIPEGYSVSREKKERFSLILESASTNQTSMYLCASTTPASNQPQHFGDGTRLSIL.

The genes are TRBV5-6 and TRBJ2-2, with no clear D. Per the germline V gene, CDR1 is SGHDT and CDR2 is YYEEEE. V was trimmed by 0 bases and J by 5 bases, leaving 5 bases between them. The CDR3 loop spans 13 amino acids. The CDR3 here is CASSLVLTGELFF. CDR3 DNA sequence: TGTGCCAGCAGCTTGGTTTTGACCGGGGAGCTGTTTTTT.

The J gene is TRBJ2-3, the V gene TRBV6-4; tentative D call: TRBD2 (6 bases). V lost 5 bases and J 5 bases, leaving 17 bases between the germline ends. Germline V gene data show CDR1 as MRHNA and CDR2 as SNTAGT. The CDR3 is 15 residues long. CDR3 coding DNA: TGTGCCAGCAGTCCCCTGGGGGGAACAGGAGATACGCAGTATTTT. Translation: CASSPLGGTGDTQYF.

This CDR3 is CASSQGPVVFF. In DNA, the CDR3 is TGTGCCAGCTCCCAGGGCCCGGTGGTGTTTTTT. The gene calls are TRBV11-1 and TRBJ2-2; tentatively, D is TRBD1 (5 bases). CDR1 and CDR2 (germline): SGHAT, FQDESV (reference sequence). The CDR3 runs 11 residues. Trimming removed 8 bases from V and 15 bases from J, with 16 bases in between. Drawing the rest from reference TRBV11-1 and TRBJ2-2, the complete variable domain is EAEVAQSPRYKITEKSQAVAFWCDPISGHATLYWYRQILGQGPELLVQFQDESVVDDSQLPKDRFSAERLKGVDSTLKIQPAELGDSAMYLCASSQGPVVFFGEGSRLTVL.

J is TRBJ2-1 and V is TRBV10-1, with 11 bases fitting TRBD2. CDR1 WNHNN and CDR2 SYGVQD come from the germline V gene (reference sequence). The CDR3 contains 17 residues. V lost 5 bases and J lost 2; bases outside the gene matches: 8. Here the CDR3 DNA reads TGCGCCAGCAGTATCAGGAATAGCGGGAGGGCCTACAATGAGCAGTTCTTC. Residues: CASSIRNSGRAYNEQFF.

The chain carries TRBV5-1 and TRBJ2-3, with unresolved D. CDR3 length: 11 residues. V was trimmed by 0 bases and J by 6 bases, leaving 2 bases between them. CDR1 is SGHRS and CDR2 is YFSETQ in the germline V gene. CDR3 DNA: TGCGCCAGCAGCTTGGATGATACGCAGTATTTT. Translated, it gives CASSLDDTQYF.

This chain connects TRBV27 to TRBJ1-2; 8 bases fit TRBD1. Germline V gene data show CDR1 as MNHEY and CDR2 as SMNVEV (reference sequence). This CDR3 comprises 17 residues. Trimming at V came to 5 bases and at J to 5 bases, leaving 16 bases not matched to a gene. CDR3 in amino acids: CASSLNYGTGGHYGYTF. In nucleotides, the CDR3 is TGTGCCAGCAGTCTAAATTACGGGACAGGTGGACATTATGGCTACACCTTC.

This sequence joins TRBV4-1 and TRBJ2-1, with TRBD2 matching 12 bases. This CDR3 contains 15 residues. The V gene's germline CDR1 is MGHRA and CDR2 YSYEKL. The J segment lost 7 bases and the V segment lost 4 bases, leaving 5 bases of the junction unmatched. CDR3 bases: TGCGCCAGCAGCCTGGGACTAGCGGGCTCAAATGAGCAGTTCTTC. Its translation: CASSLGLAGSNEQFF.

The rearrangement uses TRBV7-9 and TRBJ2-7; 10 bases are a match to TRBD2. Germline V gene lookup returns CDR1 SEHNR and CDR2 FQNEAQ (reference sequence). The CDR3 has 19 amino acids. With 1 base clipped from V and 3 bases from J, the junction kept 15 bases outside the gene matches. CDR3 DNA: TGTGCCAGCAGCTTAGGAGCCTCGAGCGGGAGGGCCAACAACTACGAGCAGTACTTC. Translation gives CASSLGASSGRANNYEQYF.

This chain connects TRBV30 to TRBJ1-5, with D hard to call. V was pared by 0 bases and J by 2 bases, with 8 bases between. CDR3 length equals 14 residues. Looked up from germline, CDR1 is GTSNPN and CDR2 is SVGIG (reference sequence). The CDR3 DNA reads TGTGCCTGGAGTGTACCTGGCGGCAATCAGCCCCAGCATTTT. Its translation: CAWSVPGGNQPQHF.

V and J are TRBV11-3 and TRBJ1-3; D remains unclear. This CDR3 is 13 amino acids long. The ends were cut back, 5 bases at V and 2 bases at J, with 7 bases in the middle. The germline gives CDR1 SGHNT, CDR2 YENEEA. CDR3 in amino acids: CASSPDAGNTIYF. For the CDR3, the DNA is TGTGCCAGCAGCCCAGACGCTGGAAACACCATATATTTT.

The chain is built from TRBV28 and TRBJ2-5; D is undetermined. The J call may not be correct, given that the DNA end is closer to TRBJ2-7. This CDR3 has 14 amino acids. Germline V CDR1 and CDR2: MDHEN, SYDVKM. Written as DNA, the CDR3 is TGTGCCAGCAGTTCCCCAGGAGCGTTCGCCGAGCAGTACTTC. Amino acid sequence: CASSSPGAFAEQYF.

This clone appeared once. The CDR3 reads CSVESGSSGSSYNEQFF. The CDR3 nucleotides read TGCAGCGTTGAAAGCGGGAGTAGTGGGAGCTCCTACAATGAGCAGTTCTTC. The rearrangement uses TRBV29-1 and TRBJ2-1, with 8 bases lining up with TRBD2. The germline CDR1 and CDR2 sequences are SQVTM and ANQGSEA. Losses at the gene ends were 2 bases for V and 0 bases for J; bases not matched to a gene: 9. The CDR3 sequence is 17 residues long.

The rearrangement links TRBV18 to TRBJ1-1; D is undetermined. CDR1 is KGHSH, CDR2 LQKENI, per germline. Trimming stripped 3 bases from V and 5 bases from J, with 7 bases between. This CDR3 is built from 12 residues. CDR3 sequence (DNA): TGTGCCAGCTCACCTAGGGATACTGAAGCTTTCTTT. This translates into CASSPRDTEAFF.

The chain employs TRBV19 and TRBJ1-2; TRBD1 is a possible D gene (6 bases). This CDR3 has 15 amino acids. The germline gives CDR1 LNHDA, CDR2 SQIVND (reference sequence). Trimming left V 3 bases short and J 4 bases short, with 15 bases between. The CDR3 region has the DNA TGTGCCAGTAGTATCGGGTTTGGGGGCGGCTATGGCTACACCTTC. Translated: CASSIGFGGGYGYTF.

This chain links TRBV9 with TRBJ2-7; either TRBD1 or TRBD2 may supply D (7 bases each). Trimming left V 7 bases short and J 4 bases short, with 21 bases between. CDR1 and CDR2 from the germline V gene are SGDLS and YYNGEE. This CDR3 is built from 15 residues. CDR3 coding DNA: TGTGCCAGCTCCGAGGGGGGAGGGGGCGCTTACGAGCAGTACTTC. It specifies CASSEGGGGAYEQYF.

This sequence joins TRBV12-5 and TRBJ1-2; D gene ambiguous. The CDR3 is made up of 13 amino acids. CDR1 is LGHNT, CDR2 FRNRAP, per germline. The germline V and J ends were trimmed by 8 bases and 4 bases, with 14 bases remaining between them. CDR3 residues: CASSGPDLYGYTF. In DNA, the CDR3 is TGTGCTAGTTCGGGCCCAGATCTCTATGGCTACACCTTC.

This clone occurred a few times. The V gene is TRBV10-3, the J gene TRBJ1-4, with 7 nucleotides matching TRBD1. Losses at the gene ends were 6 bases for V and 4 bases for J; bases not matched to a gene: 8. CDR3 length equals 15 residues. The germline V gene has CDR1 ENHRY and CDR2 SYGVKD. The CDR3 DNA follows: TGTGCCATCAGCCCGACAGGGCGAAATAATGAAAAACTGTTTTTT. It translates to CAISPTGRNNEKLFF.

The J gene is TRBJ2-5, the V gene TRBV7-2; tentatively, D is TRBD2 (5 bases). V was trimmed by 1 base and J by 2 bases, leaving 8 bases between them. This CDR3 is built from 14 residues. Germline V lookup: CDR1 SGHTA, CDR2 FQGNSA. In nucleotides, the CDR3 is TGTGCCAGCAGCTTAGACGGGGAACAAGAGACCCAGTACTTC. Protein sequence: CASSLDGEQETQYF.

The rearrangement uses TRBV5-1 and TRBJ2-1; 7 bases are a match to TRBD1. Per the germline V gene, CDR1 is SGHRS and CDR2 is YFSETQ. The ends lost 1 base at V and 9 bases at J; junction bases unmatched: 4. The CDR3 sequence is 13 residues long. Written as DNA, the CDR3 is TGCGCCAGCAGCTTGCGACAGGGTGGTGAGCAGTTCTTC. It yields the protein CASSLRQGGEQFF.

The gene calls are TRBV7-2 and TRBJ1-2, with TRBD1 matching 12 bases. Germline lookup yields CDR1 SGHTA and CDR2 FQGNSA. Trimming removed 2 bases from V and 7 bases from J; junction bases left unmatched: 14. CDR3 length: 18 amino acids. In DNA form, the CDR3 reads TGTGCCAGCAGCTTATCGTGGTCGGGGACAGGGGGCAAGGGTGGCTACACCTTC. Translating gives CASSLSWSGTGGKGGYTF.